A selection of T cell receptor beta chains follows, all from one sample in a study of T-cell memory formation after mild COVID-19. In TCRdb, the 5' RACE reads were re-called with MiXCR into one record per CDR3 protein. The table has 25,000 to 30,000 distinct CDR3 sequences, roughly a sixth seen once. Sample: PBMCs or a T cell subset sorted from them (not recorded which). Source of these receptors: an adult who had mild COVID-19 (a few samples of this study predate the infection). Cell type and time point are not known. Both conserved end residues are part of each CDR3. A D gene is named only where the DNA matches it firmly. Clone size appears in some rows only: once, few, many, or a class for an expanded clone.

D	V	size	J	CDR3	DNA
TRBD1	TRBV6-6	many	TRBJ1-2	CASSTDRGRGYGYTF	TGTGCCAGCAGTACAGACAGGGGGCGAGGGTATGGCTACACCTTC
TRBD1	TRBV9	.	TRBJ1-1	CASSVQGEGNTEAFF	TGTGCCAGCAGCGTCCAGGGGGAGGGGAACACTGAAGCTTTCTTT
.	TRBV7-9	.	TRBJ1-1	CASSLAGVNTEAFF	TGTGCCAGCAGCTTAGCGGGGGTGAACACTGAAGCTTTCTTT
.	TRBV20-1	many	TRBJ2-7	CSARDSGLANPYEQYF	TGCAGTGCTAGAGACTCGGGGCTAGCGAACCCCTACGAGCAGTACTTC
.	TRBV25-1	many	TRBJ1-1	CASTETGMNTEAFF	TGTGCCAGCACCGAGACTGGGATGAACACTGAAGCTTTCTTT
.	TRBV5-8	many	TRBJ2-6	CASSRGTPAFSGANVLTF	TGTGCCAGCAGCCGGGGGACACCCGCGTTCTCTGGGGCCAACGTCCTGACTTTC
.	TRBV3-1	many	TRBJ1-2	CASSPQTVDYGYTF	TGTGCCAGCAGCCCGCAAACAGTGGACTATGGCTACACCTTC
.	TRBV6-2/TRBV6-3	many	TRBJ1-2	CASSDNRIYGYTF	TGTGCCAGCAGTGACAACAGGATTTATGGCTACACCTTC
.	TRBV19	many	TRBJ1-2	CASIFLGGYTF	TGTGCCAGTATTTTCCTCGGTGGCTACACCTTC
.	TRBV5-6	many	TRBJ2-7	CASSSRQELTYEQYF	TGTGCCAGCAGCTCCCGACAGGAACTGACCTACGAGCAGTACTTC
.	TRBV5-5	.	TRBJ1-3	CASSVLPDAGNTIYF	TGTGCCAGCAGCGTACTCCCGGATGCTGGAAACACCATATATTTT
.	TRBV10-3	many	TRBJ2-7	CAISKDSYEQYF	TGTGCCATCAGTAAGGACAGCTACGAGCAGTACTTC
.	TRBV5-1	many	TRBJ1-2	CASSMQANYGYTF	TGCGCCAGCAGCATGCAGGCTAACTATGGCTACACCTTC
.	TRBV6-8	many	TRBJ2-7	CASSRPRGSYEQYF	TGTGCCAGCAGTCGCCCTCGAGGGTCCTACGAGCAGTACTTC
.	TRBV24-1	many	TRBJ2-1	CATSDLLSGPGHYNEQFF	TGTGCCACCAGTGATTTGCTTTCCGGGCCGGGACACTACAATGAGCAGTTCTTC
.	TRBV3-1	many	TRBJ1-5	CASSPGPDQPQHF	TGTGCCAGCAGCCCCGGACCGGATCAGCCCCAGCATTTT
.	TRBV12-3/TRBV12-4	many	TRBJ1-1	CASSASVEAFF	TGTGCCAGCAGTGCTTCAGTTGAAGCTTTCTTT
TRBD1	TRBV7-7	few	TRBJ2-7	CASSLGQGDTYEQYF	TGTGCCAGCAGCTTAGGACAGGGCGATACCTACGAGCAGTACTTC
TRBD1	TRBV10-3	many	TRBJ2-7	CAISGGQGMNYEQYF	TGTGCCATCAGTGGAGGACAGGGGATGAACTACGAGCAGTACTTC
.	TRBV12-3/TRBV12-4	few	TRBJ1-2	CASSLRHDSPYGYTF	TGTGCCAGCAGTTTACGTCACGACAGTCCCTATGGCTACACCTTC
.	TRBV4-2	many	TRBJ2-1	CASSLIQTPDYNEQFF	TGTGCCAGCAGTCTCATACAGACTCCCGACTACAATGAGCAGTTCTTC
.	TRBV7-9	many	TRBJ1-1	CASSLGLEAFF	TGTGCCAGCAGCTTAGGCCTTGAAGCTTTCTTT
.	TRBV12-3/TRBV12-4	large	TRBJ1-2	CASSSDRKPSYGYTF	TGTGCCAGCAGCTCCGACAGGAAACCCTCCTATGGCTACACCTTC
.	TRBV7-9	medium-sized	TRBJ2-3	CASSLFTGDTDTQYF	TGTGCCAGCAGCCTCTTCACTGGGGACACAGATACGCAGTATTTT
.	TRBV18	many	TRBJ1-5	CASSPPGDPRPQHF	TGTGCCAGCTCACCACCGGGGGACCCCCGGCCCCAGCATTTT
.	TRBV19	.	TRBJ2-7	CASRERTGSLYEQYF	TGTGCCAGTAGAGAAAGGACCGGGAGCCTCTACGAGCAGTACTTC
.	TRBV20-1	many	TRBJ2-2	CSASLTNANTGELFF	TGCAGTGCTAGTCTAACTAACGCGAACACCGGGGAGCTGTTTTTT
.	TRBV9	many	TRBJ2-3	CASSSRSAGTDTQYF	TGTGCCAGCAGCTCCCGGAGCGCAGGCACAGATACGCAGTATTTT
.	TRBV2	.	TRBJ1-5	CASTEVPRGNQPQHF	TGTGCCAGCACCGAGGTCCCCAGAGGCAATCAGCCCCAGCATTTT
.	TRBV6-2/TRBV6-3	many	TRBJ2-1	CASSYYTGGDNEQFF	TGTGCCAGCAGTTACTACACAGGGGGGGACAATGAGCAGTTCTTC
TRBD1	TRBV5-1	many	TRBJ2-7	CASSLDRDKQYF	TGCGCCAGCAGCCTGGACAGGGATAAGCAGTACTTC
.	TRBV29-1	many	TRBJ1-1	CSGRLGSTEAFF	TGCAGCGGCCGATTGGGGAGCACTGAAGCTTTCTTT
.	TRBV7-9	.	TRBJ1-1	CASSPGRGEAFF	TGTGCCAGCAGTCCTGGGAGGGGTGAAGCTTTCTTT
TRBD2	TRBV5-4	.	TRBJ2-5	CASSLGGDQETQYF	TGTGCCAGCAGCCTGGGGGGGGACCAAGAGACCCAGTACTTC
TRBD1	TRBV24-1	many	TRBJ2-1	CATGDRGSYNEQFF	TGTGCCACCGGAGACAGGGGATCCTACAATGAGCAGTTCTTC
TRBD2	TRBV27	.	TRBJ2-1	CASSYSGGNYNEQFF	TGTGCCAGCAGCTATAGCGGGGGGAACTACAATGAGCAGTTCTTC
.	TRBV7-7	many	TRBJ2-5	CASSLGLGETQYF	TGTGCCAGCAGCTTAGGGTTAGGAGAGACCCAGTACTTC
TRBD1	TRBV18	many	TRBJ2-7	CASSPGDRGVYEQYF	TGTGCCAGCTCACCAGGGGACAGGGGAGTCTACGAGCAGTACTTC
TRBD1	TRBV20-1	many	TRBJ1-2	CSARDRNRGYGYTF	TGCAGTGCTAGAGATCGAAACAGGGGCTATGGCTACACCTTC